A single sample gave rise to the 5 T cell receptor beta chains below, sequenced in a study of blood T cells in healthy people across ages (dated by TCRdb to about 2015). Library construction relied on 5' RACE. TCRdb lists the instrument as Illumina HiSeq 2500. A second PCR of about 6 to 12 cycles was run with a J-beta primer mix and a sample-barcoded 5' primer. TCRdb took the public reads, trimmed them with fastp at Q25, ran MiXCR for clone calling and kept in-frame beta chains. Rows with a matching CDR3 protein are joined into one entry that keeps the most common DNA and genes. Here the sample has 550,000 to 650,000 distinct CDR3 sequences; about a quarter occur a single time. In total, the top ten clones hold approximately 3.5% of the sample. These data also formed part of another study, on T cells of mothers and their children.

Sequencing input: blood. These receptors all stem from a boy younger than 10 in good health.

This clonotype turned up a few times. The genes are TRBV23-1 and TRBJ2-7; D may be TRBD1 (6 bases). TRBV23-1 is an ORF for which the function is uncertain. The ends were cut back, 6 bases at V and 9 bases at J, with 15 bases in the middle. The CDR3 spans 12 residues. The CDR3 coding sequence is TGCGCCAGCAGATACAGGGTCGATGGGCAGTACTTC. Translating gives CASRYRVDGQYF.

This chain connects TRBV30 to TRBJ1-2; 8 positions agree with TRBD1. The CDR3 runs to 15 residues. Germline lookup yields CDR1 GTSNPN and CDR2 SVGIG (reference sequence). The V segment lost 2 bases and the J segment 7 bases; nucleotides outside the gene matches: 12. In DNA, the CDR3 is TGTGCCTGGAGTCCCCATACTGACAGGGGATTTGGCTACACCTTC. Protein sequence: CAWSPHTDRGFGYTF.

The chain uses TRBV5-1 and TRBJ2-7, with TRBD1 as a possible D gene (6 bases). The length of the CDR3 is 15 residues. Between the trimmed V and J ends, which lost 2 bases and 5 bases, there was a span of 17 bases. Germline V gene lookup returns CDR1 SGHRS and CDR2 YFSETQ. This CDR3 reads CASSLRGFISHEQYF. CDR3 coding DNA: TGCGCCAGCAGCTTAAGGGGGTTTATTTCCCACGAGCAGTACTTC.

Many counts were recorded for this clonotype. The CDR3 coding sequence is TGCGCCAGCAGCTTAGCGGACAGGGGGGACGAGCAGTACTTC. Translating it yields CASSLADRGDEQYF. The chain uses TRBV5-1 and TRBJ2-7; 10 bases align to TRBD1. Germline assignment: CDR1 SGHRS and CDR2 YFSETQ. V lost 2 bases, J lost 5 bases, and 4 bases stayed unmatched. This CDR3 has 14 residues.

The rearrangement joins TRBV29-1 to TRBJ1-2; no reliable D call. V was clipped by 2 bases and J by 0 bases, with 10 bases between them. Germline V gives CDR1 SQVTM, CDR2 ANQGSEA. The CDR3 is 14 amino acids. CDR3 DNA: TGCAGCGTTGAATTGGGCAGCCCTAACTATGGCTACACCTTC. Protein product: CSVELGSPNYGYTF. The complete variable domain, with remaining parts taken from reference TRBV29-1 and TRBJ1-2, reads SAVISQKPSRDICQRGTSLTIQCQVDSQVTMMFWYRQQPGQSLTLIATANQGSEATYESGFVIDKFPISRPNLTFSTLTVSNMSPEDSSIYLCSVELGSPNYGYTFGSGTRLTVV.